The entry below gives a single T cell receptor (beta chain) sequence along with its context. This sample is part of a study of blood T cell repertoires in COVID-19. For the study at large: Material from acute and convalescent COVID-19 was sourced from the United States, Italy and Spain.

Generated by immunoSEQ multiplex PCR, the TCRdb table keeps only in-frame clones and is missing some. The top ten hold 11% of the sample, which has approximately 320,000 clones, about 90% seen once. Sequencing used peripheral blood. This receptor was taken from a woman in her thirties with COVID-19, enrolled during active disease.

DNA for the CDR3: TGTGCCAGCAGTCTAAGCGGGGGGGCCGTGAATGAGCAGTTCTTC. This sequence encodes CASSLSGGAVNEQFF. The chain is built from TRBV27 and TRBJ2-1, with 10 bases that match TRBD2. Trimming removed 5 bases from V and 7 bases from J; junction bases left unmatched: 8. The germline CDR1 and CDR2 sequences are MNHEY and SMNVEV (reference sequence). The CDR3 is 15 residues long.